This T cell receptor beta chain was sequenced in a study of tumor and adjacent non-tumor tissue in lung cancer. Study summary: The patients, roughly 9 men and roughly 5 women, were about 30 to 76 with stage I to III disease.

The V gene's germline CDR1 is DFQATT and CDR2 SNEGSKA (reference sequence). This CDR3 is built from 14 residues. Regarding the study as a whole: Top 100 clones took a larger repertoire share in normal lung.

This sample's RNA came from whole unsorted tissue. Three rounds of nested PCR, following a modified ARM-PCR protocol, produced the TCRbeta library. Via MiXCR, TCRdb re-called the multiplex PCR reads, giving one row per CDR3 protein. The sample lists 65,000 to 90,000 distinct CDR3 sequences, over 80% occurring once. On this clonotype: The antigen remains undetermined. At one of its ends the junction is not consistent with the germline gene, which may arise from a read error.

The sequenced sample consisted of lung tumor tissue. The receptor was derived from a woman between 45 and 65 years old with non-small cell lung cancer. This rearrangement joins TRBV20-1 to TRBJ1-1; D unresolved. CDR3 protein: CSALGGVVNTEVFF. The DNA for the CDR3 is TGCAGTGCTCTCGGCGGGGTAGTCAACACTGAAGTTTTCTTT.